This T cell receptor (beta chain) is from a study of early T cells in non-severe SARS-CoV-2 infection. The wider study: Investigators sequenced bulk RNA drawn from unsorted whole blood, and chains remained unpaired.

Findings of the study overall: Lookups in VDJdb leaned toward anti-spike CD8 responses and missed private and CD4 specificities.

Comment on this clonotype: The antigen is not known.

In the library, individual cDNA molecules carried attached unique molecular identifiers. One entry per CDR3 protein, called by TCRdb with MiXCR from the 5' RACE reads. The sample lists roughly 67,000 distinct CDR3 sequences; more than 10% were seen once. Specimen: whole blood. The clonotype originates from an adult who was a healthcare worker with PCR-confirmed SARS-CoV-2 infection or an uninfected control (not recorded which).

CDR3: CASSQGPAGAGELFF. The CDR3, as DNA: TGCGCCAGCAGCCAGGGACCAGCGGGCGCCGGGGAGCTGTTTTTT. V is TRBV4-1 and J is TRBJ2-2, with D possibly being TRBD2 (6 bases). CDR1 is MGHRA, CDR2 YSYEKL, per germline. The CDR3 consists of 15 residues. The V gene lost 3 bases and the J gene lost 6 bases, with 14 bases spanning the gap.